The present TCR beta chain was sequenced within a study of shared clonotypes between healthy human individuals. Clones were sequenced by immunoSEQ multiplex PCR, and TCRdb holds only the in-frame ones, with some missing. Of approximately 110,000 clones listed, approximately 65% were seen once; the top ten hold about 24%. V shed 4 bases, J shed 3 bases, and the junction held 7 bases outside the gene matches. The CDR3 runs 15 residues. CDR1 is SNHLY, CDR2 FYNNEI, per germline. The TCR originated in a young woman in good health. Sequenced material: memory CD8+ T cells sorted from blood. The subset here: CD45RO+ cells pooled with CCR7-negative TemRA cells. The rearrangement links TRBV2 to TRBJ2-3, with TRBD1 matching over 7 bases. CDR3: CASSVRQGRTDTQYF. The DNA for the CDR3 is TGTGCCAGCAGTGTTCGACAGGGAAGAACAGATACGCAGTATTTT.